These 26 T cell receptor beta chains came from one sample sequenced in a study of T cells in Graves' hyperthyroidism and ophthalmopathy. It was RNA transcripts that yielded the amplified TCR beta CDR3 regions. A set of HTBI primers served as the primers for a first-round RT-PCR of the TCR CDR3. TCRdb called the multiplex PCR reads again in MiXCR, with one record for every CDR3 protein. In the table there are fewer than 700,000 distinct CDR3 sequences, about 16% of which are singletons. The sequenced material came from blood. The receptors shown here come from a woman aged 25 to 39 with Graves' hyperthyroidism.

The count of this clonotype is one. The chain has TRBV19 and TRBJ1-1; maybe TRBD1 (5 bases). CDR1 is LNHDA, CDR2 SQIVND, per germline (reference sequence). CDR3 length equals 15 residues. V lost 6 bases to trimming and J lost 5 bases, with 19 bases between them. The CDR3 coding sequence is TGTGCCAGTAGCCCCGCCGTGGGGGGAGATACTGAAGCTTTCTTT. This encodes CASSPAVGGDTEAFF.

This clonotype was recorded many times. The V call is TRBV5-1, the J call TRBJ2-3; 10 bases line up with TRBD2. With 2 bases clipped from V and 2 bases from J, the junction kept 2 bases outside the gene matches. Germline CDR1 reads SGHRS; CDR2 reads YFSETQ. This CDR3 has 15 amino acids. CDR3 in amino acids: CASSFSGRPTDTQYF. The CDR3 nucleotides read TGCGCCAGCAGCTTTAGCGGGAGGCCCACAGATACGCAGTATTTT.

CDR3 sequence: CASSLAVQYEQYF. CDR3 sequence (DNA): TGTGCCAGCAGCTTAGCTGTCCAGTACGAGCAGTACTTC. V and J are TRBV7-9 and TRBJ2-7; no reliable D call. Per germline, CDR1 SEHNR and CDR2 FQNEAQ (reference sequence). V lost 0 bases and J 4 bases, leaving 7 bases between the germline ends. The CDR3 has 13 amino acids.

This clonotype was seen a few times. V and J are TRBV28 and TRBJ1-3; D remains ambiguous. This CDR3 contains 17 residues. The V and J ends lost 3 bases and 4 bases respectively, with 19 bases between them. CDR1 is MDHEN, CDR2 SYDVKM, per germline. The CDR3 loop is CASSFSYLKSPGNTIYF. The DNA for the CDR3 is TGTGCCAGCAGTTTTTCCTACTTAAAGAGCCCCGGAAACACCATATATTTT.

This clonotype has a count of ten or more. This chain joins TRBV27 and TRBJ2-3; 14 nucleotides line up with TRBD2. There are 15 residues in the CDR3. CDR1 is MNHEY and CDR2 is SMNVEV in the germline V gene (reference sequence). After removal of 6 bases from V and 6 bases from J, the junction contained 5 bases not matched to a gene. The CDR3: CASSQGTSGSDTQYF. Here the CDR3 DNA reads TGTGCCAGCAGCCAAGGGACTAGCGGGAGTGATACGCAGTATTTT.

This clonotype turned up a few times. The rearrangement links TRBV5-1 to TRBJ1-1, with D unresolved. Per the germline V gene, CDR1 is SGHRS and CDR2 is YFSETQ. CDR3 length equals 14 residues. The germline V and J ends were trimmed by 5 bases and 4 bases, with 15 bases remaining between them. CDR3 loop: CASRYANGGTEAFF. The DNA for the CDR3 is TGCGCCAGCAGGTACGCCAATGGAGGCACTGAAGCTTTCTTT.

This clonotype was counted at least ten times. The V and J genes are TRBV2 and TRBJ2-7, with a tentative D call TRBD2 (6 bases). V lost 7 bases, J lost 1 base, and 11 bases lay in between. This CDR3 comprises 13 residues. CDR1 and CDR2 (germline): SNHLY, FYNNEI. The CDR3 spells CASTGDGSYEQYF. For the CDR3, the DNA is TGTGCCAGCACGGGGGACGGATCCTACGAGCAGTACTTC.

This clonotype showed up many times. J is TRBJ1-2 and V is TRBV24-1, with no clear D. V was pared by 3 bases and J by 8 bases, with 21 bases between. CDR1 KGHDR and CDR2 SFDVKD come from the germline V gene. The CDR3 has 16 amino acids. CDR3 region: CATSDPRLGRTDGYTF. In DNA form, the CDR3 reads TGTGCCACCAGTGATCCCCGGTTGGGCCGCACTGACGGCTACACCTTC.

This clonotype was counted a few times. The rearrangement uses TRBV30 and TRBJ1-1, with a possible D match to TRBD1 (6 bases). This CDR3 contains 14 residues. Germline assignment: CDR1 GTSNPN and CDR2 SVGIG (reference sequence). The V and J ends lost 8 bases and 1 base respectively, with 17 bases between them. The CDR3 spells CAPPLDRQNTEAFF. For the CDR3, the DNA is TGTGCCCCCCCCCTGGACAGACAGAACACTGAAGCTTTCTTT.

The table lists this clonotype with a few counts. This is likely a read error, given that the CDR3 carries no conserved phenylalanine or tryptophan at its end. The genes are TRBV11-3 and TRBJ2-5, with 7 positions matching TRBD2. Looked up from germline, CDR1 is SGHNT and CDR2 is YENEEA. Unmatched junction bases numbered 14, after V lost 0 bases and J lost 7 bases. The length of the CDR3 is 17 residues. The CDR3 coding sequence is TGTGCCAGCAGCTTAGACGGGGCTAGCGGCCGAAAGGCGACCCAGTACATC. Encoded protein: CASSLDGASGRKATQYI.

This clonotype has ten or more counts. The chain combines TRBV28 with TRBJ1-1; 8 bases agree with TRBD1. Germline-derived CDR1 and CDR2 are MDHEN and SYDVKM. The CDR3 length is 18 residues. The trim removed 5 bases at V and 0 bases at J, leaving 14 bases unmatched. The CDR3 here is CASSAPGRSTGVNTEAFF. The DNA for the CDR3 is TGTGCCAGCAGTGCTCCCGGCCGATCGACAGGGGTGAACACTGAAGCTTTCTTT.

This clonotype was counted only a few times. This chain links TRBV7-9 with TRBJ2-1; D perhaps matches TRBD2 (5 bases). This CDR3 has 15 residues. Germline CDR1 is SEHNR and CDR2 is FQNEAQ (reference sequence). Trimming removed 3 bases at V and 1 base at J, with 10 bases between. The CDR3 bases are TGTGCCAGCAGCTTTTTGCGGGCATCCTACAATGAGCAGTTCTTC. It is translated as CASSFLRASYNEQFF. Full variable domain (missing parts from reference TRBV7-9 and TRBJ2-1): DTGVSQNPRHKITKRGQNVTFRCDPISEHNRLYWYRQTLGQGPEFLTYFQNEAQLEKSRLLSDRFSAERPKGSFSTLEIQRTEQGDSAMYLCASSFLRASYNEQFFGPGTRLTVL.

This sequence joins TRBV6-2 or TRBV6-3 and TRBJ2-7; 7 bases are shared with TRBD1. V trimming: 8 bases; J trimming: 5 bases; junction bases outside the gene matches: 12. Germline loops: CDR1 MNHEY, CDR2 SVGEGT. CDR3 length: 14 residues. CDR3 nucleotide sequence: TGTGCCAGCCGTGAAGAGAGGGGGCGCAACGAGCAGTACTTC. Translated: CASREERGRNEQYF.

The rearrangement uses TRBV11-2 and TRBJ2-7; possible D gene TRBD1, 6 bases. The CDR3 sequence is 14 residues long. CDR1 is SGHAT and CDR2 is FQNNGV in the germline V gene. V was cut by 4 bases and J by 3 bases, with 13 bases left in between. CDR3 loop: CASSSYEDSYEQYF. CDR3 DNA sequence: TGTGCCAGCAGCTCCTACGAGGACAGCTACGAGCAGTACTTC.

The chain combines TRBV11-1 with TRBJ1-4, with 8 bases that match TRBD1. This CDR3 has 15 residues. With 3 bases clipped from V and 7 bases from J, the junction kept 7 bases outside the gene matches. The germline CDR1 and CDR2 sequences are SGHAT and FQDESV (reference sequence). The CDR3 DNA sequence: TGTGCCAGCAGCTTCACGACAGGGGAGGGTGAAAAACTGTTTTTT. Translated, it gives CASSFTTGEGEKLFF. Supplemented by reference TRBV11-1 and TRBJ1-4, the full variable domain reads EAEVAQSPRYKITEKSQAVAFWCDPISGHATLYWYRQILGQGPELLVQFQDESVVDDSQLPKDRFSAERLKGVDSTLKIQPAELGDSAMYLCASSFTTGEGEKLFFGSGTQLSVL.

Many counts were recorded for this clonotype. This chain links TRBV3-1 with TRBJ1-1; D remains unclear. CDR1 LGHDT and CDR2 YNNKEL come from the germline V gene (reference sequence). This CDR3 comprises 12 residues. V lost 6 bases, J lost 7 bases, and 12 bases lay in between. Here the CDR3 reads CASSLRGIEAFF. In DNA, the CDR3 is TGTGCCAGCAGTCTCCGGGGAATTGAAGCTTTCTTT.

This clonotype has ten or more counts. The CDR3 nucleotides read TGTGCCAGCAGTTTCCAGGTTGCCGGTGAAGCTTTCTTT. Protein product: CASSFQVAGEAFF. The chain employs TRBV11-2 and TRBJ1-1; D gene ambiguous. Germline CDR1 SGHAT, CDR2 FQNNGV. V lost 6 bases, J lost 7 bases, and 15 bases lay in between. The CDR3 is 13 amino acids.

This clonotype appeared many times. This sequence joins TRBV3-1 and TRBJ2-1; D gene unclear. The V and J ends lost 0 bases and 6 bases respectively, with 3 bases between them. The CDR3 is 12 residues long. Looked up from germline, CDR1 is LGHDT and CDR2 is YNNKEL (reference sequence). CDR3 in DNA: TGTGCCAGCAGCCAAGACTTCAATGAGCAGTTCTTC. It specifies CASSQDFNEQFF.

This chain joins TRBV5-1 and TRBJ2-5, with unresolved D. From germline, CDR1 is SGHRS and CDR2 YFSETQ. The CDR3 runs to 14 residues. V was pared by 3 bases and J by 1 base, with 10 bases between. CDR3 sequence (DNA): TGCGCCAGCAGCTCCGCCCGAGGCCAAGAGACCCAGTACTTC. Translation gives CASSSARGQETQYF.

This clonotype was recorded at least ten times. The chain uses TRBV7-2 and TRBJ2-3, with D perhaps TRBD2 (6 bases). V was pared by 5 bases and J by 4 bases, with 13 bases between. The CDR3 has 14 amino acids. The germline V gene encodes CDR1 SGHTA and CDR2 FQGNSA. Written as DNA, the CDR3 is TGTGCCAGCAGCCCGCGGGGCCTATCAGATACGCAGTATTTT. Its translation: CASSPRGLSDTQYF. Full variable domain (missing parts from reference TRBV7-2 and TRBJ2-3): GAGVSQSPSNKVTEKGKDVELRCDPISGHTALYWYRQSLGQGLEFLIYFQGNSAPDKSGLPSDRFSAERTGGSVSTLTIQRTQQEDSAVYLCASSPRGLSDTQYFGPGTRLTVL.

This clonotype has at least ten counts. The chain carries TRBV20-1 and TRBJ2-1; 8 bases fit TRBD2. CDR3 length: 14 residues. The V segment lost 3 bases and the J segment 13 bases; nucleotides outside the gene matches: 14. In germline, CDR1 is DFQATT, CDR2 SNEGSKA (reference sequence). The chain's CDR3 is CSARTAGGQPIQFF. CDR3 sequence (DNA): TGCAGTGCTAGGACGGCGGGAGGCCAACCCATTCAGTTCTTC.

This clonotype turned up a few times. The chain employs TRBV9 and TRBJ2-6, with D possibly matching TRBD1 (6 bases). Trimming took 3 bases from V and 1 from J, leaving 20 bases between them. The CDR3 has 19 amino acids. Looked up from germline, CDR1 is SGDLS and CDR2 is YYNGEE. This CDR3 is CASSAVGVTGPSGANVLTF. The CDR3 coding sequence is TGTGCCAGCAGCGCGGTAGGGGTGACAGGCCCTTCTGGGGCCAACGTCCTGACTTTC.

This clonotype has just a few counts. In DNA, the CDR3 is TGCGCCAGCACCGGGACTAGCGGGACCATATACAATGAGCAGTTCTTC. It encodes CASTGTSGTIYNEQFF. The chain couples TRBV10-1 to TRBJ2-1; 13 bases match TRBD2. With 7 bases clipped from V and 4 bases from J, the junction kept 7 bases outside the gene matches. Per the germline V gene, CDR1 is WNHNN and CDR2 is SYGVQD (reference sequence). The CDR3 covers 16 residues.

The chain uses TRBV29-1 and TRBJ2-7; 9 positions match TRBD1. V trimming: 4 bases; J trimming: 0 bases; junction bases outside the gene matches: 7. The CDR3 is 15 amino acids. The germline V gene has CDR1 SQVTM and CDR2 ANQGSEA. The CDR3 region is CSVGGTGLTSYEQYF. The CDR3 DNA sequence: TGCAGCGTTGGAGGGACAGGGCTAACCTCCTACGAGCAGTACTTC.

The chain recombines TRBV10-3 with TRBJ2-7, with D perhaps matching TRBD1 (6 bases). Germline V lookup: CDR1 ENHRY, CDR2 SYGVKD. The CDR3 loop spans 15 amino acids. Trimming removed 2 bases from V and 5 bases from J, with 16 bases in between. The CDR3 region has the DNA TGTGCCATCAGTGAGAGGACAGCGGTTCTCGACGAGCAGTACTTC. Protein product: CAISERTAVLDEQYF.

This clonotype was recorded a few times. CDR3 nucleotides: TGTGCCAGTAGTATTAGCGGGAGGTCCTACGAGCAGTACTTC. Translating gives CASSISGRSYEQYF. The rearrangement joins TRBV19 to TRBJ2-7, with 10 bases that match TRBD2. V was clipped by 3 bases and J by 1 base; unmatched bases: 0. Germline-derived CDR1 and CDR2 are LNHDA and SQIVND (reference sequence). CDR3 length equals 14 residues.